This T cell receptor (beta chain) is drawn from a study of PD-1 blockade in classical Hodgkin lymphoma. Time point reported: cycle 4 day 1 (C4D1), after five to seven weeks of nivolumab. With no exception, relapse followed autologous stem cell transplantation in all patients, and brentuximab vedotin exposure varied. Profiled with immunoSEQ multiplex PCR; TCRdb holds only in-frame clones, not every one. The sample holds more than 75,000 clones, roughly 91% seen once. The CDR3 length is 15 residues. Germline loops: CDR1 SEHNR, CDR2 FQNEAQ (reference sequence). With V trimmed by 5 bases and J by 5 bases, 10 bases remained unmatched.

This sequence joins TRBV7-9 and TRBJ2-5, with 8 bases lining up with TRBD2. The TCR comes from a human donor with classical Hodgkin lymphoma. This material consisted of peripheral blood mononuclear cells (PBMCs), taken before the fourth cycle of nivolumab. As DNA, the CDR3 is TGTGCCAGCAGCCACCTTGCGGGGGGAGATGAGACCCAGTACTTC. Residues: CASSHLAGGDETQYF.